The entry that follows covers one T cell receptor beta chain sequence. The V and J ends lost 10 bases and 1 base respectively, with 14 bases between them. The CDR3 length is 14 residues. CDR1 MNHEY and CDR2 SVGAGI come from the germline V gene. The data derive from a study of blood T cell repertoires in COVID-19. Study context: Samples came from the United States, Italy and Spain, spanning acute and convalescent COVID-19.

Original data processing: Amplification with reference gene primers provided the estimates of nucleated cell counts. Assay used: immunoSEQ multiplex PCR; TCRdb lists only in-frame clones, some missing. The V and J calls and clone size were taken over from that table, and D and trimming were inferred from the DNA. The sample contains 75,000 to 80,000 clones, 88% of which appear only once. Material: peripheral blood. The V gene is TRBV6-5, the J gene TRBJ1-5, with D tentatively TRBD1 (6 bases). The receptor's source is a human donor in a cohort sampled during active COVID-19. CDR3 in amino acids: CATIRGLSNQPQHF. The CDR3 bases are TGTGCCACCATTAGGGGGTTGAGCAATCAGCCCCAGCATTTT.